This T cell receptor beta chain was captured in a study of Ad26.COV2.S vaccination and SARS-CoV-2 variants. Looking at the study overall: Ad26.COV2.S was injected intramuscularly once or twice, 56 days apart. Findings and caveats of the study: Similar non-spike TCR breadth was seen in vaccine and placebo recipients. It was reported that spike-specific CD8+ and CD4+ T cell responses were substantially broad after vaccination.

Treatment reported: some 20 received Ad26.COV2.S at low or high dose, single or two shots; about 5 received placebo; per-sample allocation not given. Collection of the samples took place on day 63 after the first injection of vaccine or placebo. Produced via immunoSEQ multiplex PCR; TCRdb's table is partial and in-frame only. The sample consists of some 480,000 clones, approximately 90% of them appearing once. CDR3 length equals 15 residues. CDR1 is MNHEY, CDR2 SVGAGI, per germline. J gave up 6 bases and V 2 bases, and 3 bases lay outside the gene matches. This clone came up once. Its antigen is not known.

The chain has TRBV6-5 and TRBJ2-1, with TRBD2 identical over 11 bases. The source material was peripheral blood, sampled in a trial of Ad26.COV2.S vaccine versus placebo. The sequence was collected from a person aged 18-65 years who received the Ad26.COV2.S COVID-19 vaccine or a placebo. DNA for the CDR3: TGTGCCAGCAGTTACGGGACTAGCGGAGTCAATGAGCAGTTCTTC. Protein product: CASSYGTSGVNEQFF.